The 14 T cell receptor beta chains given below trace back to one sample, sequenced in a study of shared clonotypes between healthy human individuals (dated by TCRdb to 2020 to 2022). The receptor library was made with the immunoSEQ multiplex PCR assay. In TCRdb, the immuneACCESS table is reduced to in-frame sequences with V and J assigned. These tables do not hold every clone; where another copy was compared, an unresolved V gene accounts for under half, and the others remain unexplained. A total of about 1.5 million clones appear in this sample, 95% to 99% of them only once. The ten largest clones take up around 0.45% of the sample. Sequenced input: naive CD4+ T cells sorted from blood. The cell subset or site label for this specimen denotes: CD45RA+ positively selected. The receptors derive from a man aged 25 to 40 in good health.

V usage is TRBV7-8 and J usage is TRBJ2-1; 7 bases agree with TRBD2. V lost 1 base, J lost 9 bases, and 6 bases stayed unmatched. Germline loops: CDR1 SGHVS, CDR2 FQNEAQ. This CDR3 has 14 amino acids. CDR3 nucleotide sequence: TGTGCCAGCAGCTTAGGGAGACTAGCTGGTGAGCAGTTCTTC. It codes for CASSLGRLAGEQFF.

The CDR3 DNA reads TGTGCCAGCAGCGTATCCTCCCAGGGGTTTACTAATGAAAAACTGTTTTTT. Its translation: CASSVSSQGFTNEKLFF. The V call is TRBV9, the J call TRBJ1-4, with TRBD1 as a possible D gene (6 bases). Trimming pared 1 base from V and 2 bases from J, leaving 15 bases between. Germline CDR1 and CDR2: SGDLS and YYNGEE. The length of the CDR3 is 17 residues.

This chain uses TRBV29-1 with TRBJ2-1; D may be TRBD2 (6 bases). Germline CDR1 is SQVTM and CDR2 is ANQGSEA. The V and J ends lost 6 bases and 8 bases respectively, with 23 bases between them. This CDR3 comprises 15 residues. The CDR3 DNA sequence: TGCAGCGTGCCGGGACTCCCCTCGGGTTACGATGAGCAGTTCTTC. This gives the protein CSVPGLPSGYDEQFF.

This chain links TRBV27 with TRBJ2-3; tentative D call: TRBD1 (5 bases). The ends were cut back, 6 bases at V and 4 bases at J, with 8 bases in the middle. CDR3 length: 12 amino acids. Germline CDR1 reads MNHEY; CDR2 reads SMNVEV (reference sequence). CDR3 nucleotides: TGTGCCAGCAGACAGGAAGCAGATACGCAGTATTTT. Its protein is CASRQEADTQYF.

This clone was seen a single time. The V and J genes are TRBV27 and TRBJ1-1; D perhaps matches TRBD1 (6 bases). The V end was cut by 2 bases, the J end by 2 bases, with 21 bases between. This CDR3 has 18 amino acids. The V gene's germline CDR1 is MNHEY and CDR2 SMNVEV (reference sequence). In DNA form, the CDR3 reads TGTGCCAGCAGTTTAACAGGAGTCGGACAGTCCCTCAACACTGAAGCTTTCTTT. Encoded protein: CASSLTGVGQSLNTEAFF.

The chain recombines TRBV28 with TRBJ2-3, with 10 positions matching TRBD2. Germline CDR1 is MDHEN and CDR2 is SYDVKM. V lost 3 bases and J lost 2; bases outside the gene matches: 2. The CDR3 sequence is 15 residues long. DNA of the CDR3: TGTGCCAGCAGTTTTAGCGGGAGGAACACAGATACGCAGTATTTT. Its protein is CASSFSGRNTDTQYF.

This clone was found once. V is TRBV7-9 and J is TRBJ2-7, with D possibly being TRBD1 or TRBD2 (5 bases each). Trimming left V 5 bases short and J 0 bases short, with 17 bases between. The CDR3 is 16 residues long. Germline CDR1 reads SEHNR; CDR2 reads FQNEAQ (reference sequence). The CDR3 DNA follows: TGTGCCAGCAGCGGGGACGACCGAGCGTTCTCCTACGAGCAGTACTTC. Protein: CASSGDDRAFSYEQYF.

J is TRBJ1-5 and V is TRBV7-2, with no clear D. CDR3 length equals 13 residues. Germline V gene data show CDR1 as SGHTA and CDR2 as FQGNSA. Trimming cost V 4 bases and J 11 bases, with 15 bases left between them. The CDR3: CASSSAVVGSQHF. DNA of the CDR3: TGTGCCAGCAGCTCCGCCGTTGTCGGATCCCAGCATTTT.

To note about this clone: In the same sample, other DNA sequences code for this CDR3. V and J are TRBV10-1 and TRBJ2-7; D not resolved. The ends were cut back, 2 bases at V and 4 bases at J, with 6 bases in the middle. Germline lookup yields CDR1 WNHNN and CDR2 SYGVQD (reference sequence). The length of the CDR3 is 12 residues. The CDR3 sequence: CASSESTYEQYF. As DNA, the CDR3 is TGCGCCAGCAGTGAGAGTACGTACGAGCAGTACTTC.

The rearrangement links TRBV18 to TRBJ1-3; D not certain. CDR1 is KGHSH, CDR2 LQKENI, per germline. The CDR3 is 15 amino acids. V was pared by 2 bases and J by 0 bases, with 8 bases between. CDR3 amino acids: CASSPIERSGNTIYF. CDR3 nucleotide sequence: TGTGCCAGCTCACCAATAGAGCGCTCTGGAAACACCATATATTTT.

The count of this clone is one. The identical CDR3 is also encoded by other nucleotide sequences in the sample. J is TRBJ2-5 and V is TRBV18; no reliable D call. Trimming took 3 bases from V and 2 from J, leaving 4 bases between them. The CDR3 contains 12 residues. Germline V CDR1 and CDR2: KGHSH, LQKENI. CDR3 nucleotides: TGTGCCAGCTCACCCGGGCAAGAGACCCAGTACTTC. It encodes CASSPGQETQYF. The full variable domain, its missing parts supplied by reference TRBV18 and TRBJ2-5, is NAGVMQNPRHLVRRRGQEARLRCSPMKGHSHVYWYRQLPEEGLKFMVYLQKENIIDESGMPKERFSAEFPKEGPSILRIQQVVRGDSAAYFCASSPGQETQYFGPGTRLLVL.

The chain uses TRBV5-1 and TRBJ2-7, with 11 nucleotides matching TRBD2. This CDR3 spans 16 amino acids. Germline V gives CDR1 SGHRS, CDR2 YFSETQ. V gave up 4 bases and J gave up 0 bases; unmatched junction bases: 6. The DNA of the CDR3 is TGCGCCAGCAGCCCGGGACTAGCGGAGACCTCCTACGAGCAGTACTTC. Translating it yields CASSPGLAETSYEQYF.

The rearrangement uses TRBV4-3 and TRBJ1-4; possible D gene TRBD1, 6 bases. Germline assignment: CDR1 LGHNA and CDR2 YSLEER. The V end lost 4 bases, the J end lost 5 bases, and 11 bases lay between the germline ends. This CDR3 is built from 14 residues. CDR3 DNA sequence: TGCGCCAGCAGCCTGGACAGTTTAAATGAAAAACTGTTTTTT. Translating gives CASSLDSLNEKLFF.

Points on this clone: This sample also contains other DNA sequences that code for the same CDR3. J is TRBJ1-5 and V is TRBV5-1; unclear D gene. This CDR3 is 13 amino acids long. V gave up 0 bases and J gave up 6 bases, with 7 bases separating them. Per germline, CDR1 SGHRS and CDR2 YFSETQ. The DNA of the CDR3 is TGCGCCAGCAGCTTGGCCGGAAGTCAGCCCCAGCATTTT. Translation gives CASSLAGSQPQHF.